One and the same sample provided the 30 T cell receptor beta chains below, sequenced in a study of identifying expanded T cells in peripheral blood. Here immunoSEQ multiplex PCR was the method, and the copy in TCRdb shows in-frame clones only, minus some. In the table there are about 54,000 clones, approximately 90% of which are singletons. Sequenced sample: blood. The receptor source for this set is a person between 18 and 75 years old in good health.

The chain has TRBV2 and TRBJ2-3; 13 nucleotides align to TRBD2. CDR1 SNHLY and CDR2 FYNNEI come from the germline V gene. CDR3 size: 16 residues. V shed 6 bases and J 1 base; nucleotides not matched to a gene: 4. The DNA of the CDR3 is TGTGCCAGCAGGACCGGACTAGCGGGGGGCACAGATACGCAGTATTTT. This gives the protein CASRTGLAGGTDTQYF.

There are a few counts of this clone. Other DNA sequences in the same sample also yield this CDR3. This chain connects TRBV4-3 to TRBJ2-7; 10 nucleotides align to TRBD1. After removal of 5 bases from V and 1 base from J, the junction contained 8 bases not matched to a gene. The CDR3 is made up of 16 amino acids. Per the germline V gene, CDR1 is LGHNA and CDR2 is YSLEER. In nucleotides, the CDR3 is TGCGCCAGCAGCTACTCCGGGACAGGGGAATCCTACGAGCAGTACTTC. Its protein product is CASSYSGTGESYEQYF.

Comment on this clone: A read error may produce the germline difference seen at one junction end. This chain connects TRBV7-7 to TRBJ2-2, with 10 bases matching TRBD1. The CDR3 has 14 amino acids. CDR1 and CDR2 (germline): SSHAT, FNYEAQ (reference sequence). CDR3 sequence: CASSRGQGAGELFF. The CDR3 DNA follows: TGTGCTAGCAGCCGCGGACAGGGGGCCGGGGAGCTGTTTTTT.

This chain uses TRBV7-2 with TRBJ2-3; 9 nucleotides agree with TRBD2. This CDR3 region has 15 residues. Losses at the gene ends were 4 bases for V and 3 bases for J; bases not matched to a gene: 5. Germline CDR1 and CDR2: SGHTA and FQGNSA. The CDR3 coding sequence is TGTGCCAGCAGCTCCGTGGGACTAGCAACAGATACGCAGTATTTT. The encoded protein is CASSSVGLATDTQYF.

This clone has just one count. J is TRBJ2-2 and V is TRBV27; a possible D gene is TRBD2 (5 bases). V lost 1 base to trimming and J lost 6 bases, with 15 bases between them. The CDR3 is 16 amino acids. CDR1 is MNHEY, CDR2 SMNVEV, per germline (reference sequence). CDR3 bases: TGTGCCAGCAGTTTATATCCGACGGCCGGGGCCGGGGAGCTGTTTTTT. Its translation is CASSLYPTAGAGELFF.

This chain connects TRBV4-3 to TRBJ2-1; no definite D call. The germline gives CDR1 LGHNA, CDR2 YSLEER. Trimming shortened V by 3 bases and J by 3 bases, and 9 bases separated the two germline ends. The CDR3 contains 14 residues. CDR3 protein: CASSQQTLYNEQFF. In DNA form, the CDR3 reads TGCGCCAGCAGCCAGCAGACTCTCTACAATGAGCAGTTCTTC.

The chain combines TRBV14 with TRBJ2-6; D remains unclear. From germline, CDR1 is SGHDN and CDR2 FVKESK. This CDR3 comprises 16 residues. Trimming took 1 base from V and 1 from J, leaving 8 bases between them. The CDR3 loop reads CASSQGYGSGANVLTF. CDR3 in DNA: TGTGCCAGCAGCCAAGGATATGGGTCTGGGGCCAACGTCCTGACTTTC.

This chain connects TRBV6-1 to TRBJ2-1, with 14 bases aligning to TRBD2. The germline V gene encodes CDR1 MNHNS and CDR2 SASEGT. Trimming at V came to 4 bases and at J to 7 bases, leaving 6 bases not matched to a gene. CDR3 length: 16 residues. Here the CDR3 DNA reads TGTGCCAGCAGTGGGGCCGGGACTAGCGGGAGAAATGAGCAGTTCTTC. Protein sequence: CASSGAGTSGRNEQFF.

The V and J genes are TRBV5-1 and TRBJ1-2; 10 bases fit TRBD1. Trimming took 4 bases from V and 5 from J; bases not matched to a gene: 5. This CDR3 region has 14 residues. The germline CDR1 and CDR2 sequences are SGHRS and YFSETQ. The CDR3 nucleotides read TGCGCCAGCAGCGAGTGGGACAGGGGATATGGCTACACCTTC. As protein: CASSEWDRGYGYTF.

The chain recombines TRBV6-6 with TRBJ2-7; 7 nucleotides line up with TRBD2. V lost 0 bases to trimming and J lost 7 bases; unmatched junction nucleotides: 12. CDR1 MNHNY and CDR2 SVGAGI come from the germline V gene (reference sequence). CDR3 length equals 16 residues. CDR3 loop: CASSYSTASGASEQYF. CDR3 DNA sequence: TGTGCCAGCAGTTACTCGACAGCCAGCGGGGCCTCAGAGCAGTACTTC.

The CDR3 nucleotides are TGTGCCAGTAGTCTTGGGACTTATGGCTACACCTTC. This encodes CASSLGTYGYTF. The rearrangement links TRBV19 to TRBJ1-2, with a weak D call TRBD1 (5 bases). V was trimmed by 5 bases and J by 5 bases, leaving 9 bases between them. Germline CDR1 reads LNHDA; CDR2 reads SQIVND (reference sequence). The CDR3 loop spans 12 amino acids. The full variable domain, in which reference TRBV19 and TRBJ1-2 provide the parts outside the CDR3, is DGGITQSPKYLFRKEGQNVTLSCEQNLNHDAMYWYRQDPGQGLRLIYYSQIVNDFQKGDIAEGYSVSREKKESFPLTVTSAQKNPTAFYLCASSLGTYGYTFGSGTRLTVV.

The chain couples TRBV7-3 to TRBJ2-3; a possible D gene is TRBD2 (5 bases). The CDR3 is made up of 12 amino acids. The germline CDR1 and CDR2 sequences are SGHTA and FQGTGA. Trimming stripped 3 bases from V and 7 bases from J, with 8 bases between. Here the CDR3 reads CASSFSGNTQYF. Here the CDR3 DNA reads TGTGCCAGCAGCTTTTCCGGGAATACGCAGTATTTT.

The chain employs TRBV11-2 and TRBJ2-2; D is possibly TRBD2 (6 bases). The length of the CDR3 is 13 residues. The V gene's germline CDR1 is SGHAT and CDR2 FQNNGV. Trimming took 6 bases from V and 1 from J, leaving 6 bases between them. The CDR3 here is CASRRGNTGELFF. In DNA form, the CDR3 reads TGTGCCAGCAGGCGGGGGAACACCGGGGAGCTGTTTTTT.

The rearrangement uses TRBV5-1 and TRBJ1-6, with 9 bases aligning to TRBD1. From germline, CDR1 is SGHRS and CDR2 YFSETQ. CDR3 length: 16 amino acids. V lost 2 bases to trimming and J lost 10 bases; unmatched junction nucleotides: 10. In DNA form, the CDR3 reads TGCGCCAGCAGCTTCACCACCACAGGGGGCGGCTCACCCCTCCACTTT. Its protein product is CASSFTTTGGGSPLHF.

The V gene is TRBV19, the J gene TRBJ2-3, with TRBD1 matching over 9 bases. CDR3 size: 14 residues. The J segment lost 4 bases and the V segment lost 6 bases, leaving 5 bases of the junction unmatched. Germline CDR1 and CDR2: LNHDA and SQIVND (reference sequence). In DNA form, the CDR3 reads TGTGCCAGTAGGGAAGGACAGGGGTCAGATACGCAGTATTTT. Translated: CASREGQGSDTQYF.

In its sample, this clone was seen a few times. The chain uses TRBV2 and TRBJ2-3; D gene uncertain. V lost 2 bases and J 6 bases, leaving 9 bases between the germline ends. CDR3 length: 13 residues. Germline CDR1 and CDR2: SNHLY and FYNNEI. CDR3 in amino acids: CASSERLSDTQYF. The CDR3 DNA sequence: TGTGCCAGCAGTGAAAGGCTCTCGGATACGCAGTATTTT.

Points on this clone: Germline is not matched at one junction end, which may reflect a read error. The rearrangement uses TRBV18 and TRBJ2-7, with 13 bases identical to TRBD2. Germline assignment: CDR1 KGHSH and CDR2 LQKENI. This CDR3 is built from 17 residues. The CDR3 protein is CASSPLAGGPNSYEQYF. DNA for the CDR3: TGTGCCAGCTCCCCACTAGCGGGGGGGCCTAACTCCTACGAGCAGTACTTC.

The chain joins TRBV27 to TRBJ1-1; TRBD1 matches 9 bases. V trimming: 2 bases; J trimming: 11 bases; junction bases outside the gene matches: 6. The CDR3 is 13 residues long. Germline loops: CDR1 MNHEY, CDR2 SMNVEV (reference sequence). This CDR3 reads CASSLTGGAGAFF. The DNA for the CDR3 is TGTGCCAGCAGTTTAACAGGGGGCGCGGGGGCTTTCTTT.

The chain is built from TRBV6-5 and TRBJ2-6; 7 bases match TRBD1. The CDR3 totals 16 residues. The trim removed 4 bases at V and 2 bases at J, leaving 5 bases unmatched. Germline V gene sequence: CDR1 MNHEY, CDR2 SVGAGI. This CDR3 reads CASSFARGPGANVLTF. The CDR3 DNA reads as TGTGCCAGCAGTTTCGCGAGGGGGCCTGGGGCCAACGTCCTGACTTTC.

The rearrangement uses TRBV6-5 and TRBJ1-1, with TRBD1 as a possible D gene (6 bases). The V end was cut by 6 bases, the J end by 1 base, with 12 bases between. Germline V gene data show CDR1 as MNHEY and CDR2 as SVGAGI. The CDR3 loop spans 14 amino acids. The CDR3 region is CASRRGQENTEAFF. The DNA for the CDR3 is TGTGCCAGCAGACGGGGACAAGAGAACACTGAAGCTTTCTTT.

The CDR3: CASGALAGVGNEQFF. The CDR3, as DNA: TGTGCCAGCGGAGCTCTGGCGGGAGTAGGAAATGAGCAGTTCTTC. The chain has TRBV28 and TRBJ2-1; 7 bases map to TRBD2. Trimming took 8 bases from V and 7 from J; bases not matched to a gene: 14. Germline-derived CDR1 and CDR2 are MDHEN and SYDVKM. The CDR3 length is 15 residues.

The V gene is TRBV6-6, the J gene TRBJ2-7; the D gene is possibly TRBD2 (6 bases). CDR1 and CDR2 (germline): MNHNY, SVGAGI (reference sequence). The CDR3 runs to 14 residues. V dropped 0 bases and J dropped 6 bases, with 12 bases sitting between them. DNA for the CDR3: TGTGCCAGCAGTTACTCGGGGGGTAAAGGCGAGCAGTACTTC. Protein product: CASSYSGGKGEQYF.

This rearrangement joins TRBV6-5 to TRBJ2-2; D perhaps matches TRBD2 (5 bases). V was shortened by 2 bases and J by 5 bases, with 6 bases between the two germline ends. Germline CDR1 and CDR2: MNHEY and SVGAGI. The CDR3 sequence is 13 residues long. The CDR3 reads CASSYEGTGELFF. DNA of the CDR3: TGTGCCAGCAGTTACGAGGGAACCGGGGAGCTGTTTTTT.

The chain uses TRBV9 and TRBJ1-1; no reliable D call. CDR1 is SGDLS and CDR2 is YYNGEE in the germline V gene. Trimming removed 0 bases from V and 7 bases from J, with 10 bases in between. The CDR3 runs 13 residues. CDR3 nucleotides: TGTGCCAGCAGCGTAGGGGATCGCAGTGAAGCTTTCTTT. It is translated as CASSVGDRSEAFF.

This chain uses TRBV28 with TRBJ2-2; D remains unclear. Per germline, CDR1 MDHEN and CDR2 SYDVKM. The CDR3 contains 12 residues. Trimming took off 8 bases at V and 7 bases at J, with 11 bases between the two ends. In DNA, the CDR3 is TGTGCCAGCGTCGCCCGATTCGGGGAGCTGTTTTTT. Protein product: CASVARFGELFF. The whole variable domain, remainder taken from reference TRBV28 and TRBJ2-2, is DVKVTQSSRYLVKRTGEKVFLECVQDMDHENMFWYRQDPGLGLRLIYFSYDVKMKEKGDIPEGYSVSREKKERFSLILESASTNQTSMYLCASVARFGELFFGEGSRLTVL.

The rearrangement joins TRBV4-1 to TRBJ2-2, with D maybe TRBD2 (6 bases). Trimming shortened V by 0 bases and J by 2 bases, and 10 bases separated the two germline ends. The germline V gene encodes CDR1 MGHRA and CDR2 YSYEKL. The length of the CDR3 is 16 residues. The CDR3 nucleotides are TGCGCCAGCAGCCAAGATCGGAGGGTTAACACCGGGGAGCTGTTTTTT. This translates into CASSQDRRVNTGELFF.

The V gene is TRBV4-1, the J gene TRBJ2-5, with D possibly being TRBD1 or TRBD2 (6 bases each). Germline values: CDR1 MGHRA, CDR2 YSYEKL. V shed 0 bases and J shed 7 bases, with 24 bases lying between them. This CDR3 has 18 residues. The CDR3 nucleotides are TGCGCCAGCAGCCAAGATCGGGGGTGGGACAAGGCGAGGGGGACCCAGTACTTC. The encoded protein is CASSQDRGWDKARGTQYF.

This sequence joins TRBV6-1 and TRBJ1-2; 11 positions match TRBD1. J was trimmed by 7 bases and V by 3 bases; bases with no gene match: 7. This CDR3 has 15 residues. The germline gives CDR1 MNHNS, CDR2 SASEGT. The CDR3 spells CASSERTGGRLGYTF. The CDR3 nucleotides read TGTGCCAGCAGTGAGAGGACAGGGGGCCGGCTTGGCTACACCTTC.

The V call is TRBV28, the J call TRBJ2-7; no clear D. The CDR3 length is 13 residues. Germline values: CDR1 MDHEN, CDR2 SYDVKM. V lost 2 bases, J lost 3 bases, and 8 bases lay in between. CDR3 region: CASSLGQSYEQYF. The DNA of the CDR3 is TGTGCCAGCAGTTTAGGGCAGAGCTACGAGCAGTACTTC.

V and J are TRBV6-1 and TRBJ2-5; D unresolved. V gave up 6 bases and J gave up 0 bases, with 14 bases separating them. The CDR3 contains 15 residues. Germline-derived CDR1 and CDR2 are MNHNS and SASEGT. The CDR3 loop is CASRPMGRYQETQYF. For the CDR3, the DNA is TGTGCCAGCAGACCCATGGGAAGGTACCAAGAGACCCAGTACTTC.